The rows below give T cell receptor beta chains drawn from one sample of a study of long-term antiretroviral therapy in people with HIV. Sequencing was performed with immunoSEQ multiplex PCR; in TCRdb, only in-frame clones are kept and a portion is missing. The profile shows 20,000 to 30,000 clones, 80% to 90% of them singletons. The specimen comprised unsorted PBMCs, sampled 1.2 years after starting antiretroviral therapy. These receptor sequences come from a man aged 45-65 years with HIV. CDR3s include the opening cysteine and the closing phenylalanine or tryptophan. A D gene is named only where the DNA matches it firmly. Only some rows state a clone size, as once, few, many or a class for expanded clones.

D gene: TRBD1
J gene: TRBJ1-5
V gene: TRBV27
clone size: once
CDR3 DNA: TGTGCCAGCAGGCCGGACAGGGGCAATCAGCCCCAGCATTTT
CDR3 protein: CASRPDRGNQPQHF

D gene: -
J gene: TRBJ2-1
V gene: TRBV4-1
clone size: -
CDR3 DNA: TGCGCCAGCAGCCAAGCCGGGGGCGGGGGTGAGCAGTTCTTC
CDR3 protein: CASSQAGGGGEQFF

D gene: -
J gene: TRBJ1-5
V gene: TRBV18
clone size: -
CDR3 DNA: TGTGCCAGCTCACTAACACCTTCGGGGGAATCCAATCAGCCCCAGCATTTT
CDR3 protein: CASSLTPSGESNQPQHF

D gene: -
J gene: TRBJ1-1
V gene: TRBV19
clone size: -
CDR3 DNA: TGTGCCAGTAGTATAGTAGGGGTGGGCGCTGAAGCTTTCTTT
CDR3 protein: CASSIVGVGAEAFF

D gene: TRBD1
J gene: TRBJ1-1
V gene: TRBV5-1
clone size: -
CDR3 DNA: TGCGCCAGCAGCTTGACAGGGGGAGGCACTGAAGCTTTCTTT
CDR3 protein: CASSLTGGGTEAFF

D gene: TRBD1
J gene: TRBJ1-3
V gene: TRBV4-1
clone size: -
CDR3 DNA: TGCGCCAGCAGCCTGAGCGGCTCGACAGGGCAAGGAAACACCATATATTTT
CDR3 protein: CASSLSGSTGQGNTIYF

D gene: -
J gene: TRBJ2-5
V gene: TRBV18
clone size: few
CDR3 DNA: TGTGCCAGCTCACCCGGGGCCCAAGAGACCCAGTACTTC
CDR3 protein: CASSPGAQETQYF

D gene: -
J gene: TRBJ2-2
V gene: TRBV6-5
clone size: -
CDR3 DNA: TGTGCCAGCAGGGGGGGCGGGGCAGGTACCGGGGAGCTGTTTTTT
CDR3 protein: CASRGGGAGTGELFF

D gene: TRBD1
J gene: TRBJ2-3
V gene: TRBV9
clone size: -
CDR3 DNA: TGTGCCAGCAGCAGGACAGGGAAAGATACGCAGTATTTT
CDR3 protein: CASSRTGKDTQYF

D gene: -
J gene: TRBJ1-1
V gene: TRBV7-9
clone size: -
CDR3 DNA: TGTGCCAGCAGCGGAGGGGAAGCTTTCTTT
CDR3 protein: CASSGGEAFF

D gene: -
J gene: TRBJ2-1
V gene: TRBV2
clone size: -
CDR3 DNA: TGTGCCAGCAGTGCGTTTGGGGGGCGGAATGAGCAGTTCTTC
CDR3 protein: CASSAFGGRNEQFF

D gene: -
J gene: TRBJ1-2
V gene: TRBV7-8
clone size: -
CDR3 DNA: TGTGCCAGCAGCCCTGAGCACAGAGATTCTAACTATGGCTACACCTTC
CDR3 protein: CASSPEHRDSNYGYTF

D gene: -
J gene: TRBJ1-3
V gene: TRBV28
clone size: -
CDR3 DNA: TGTGCCAGCAGTTTAATTGGTTCCGGCAGACGAAACTCTGGAAACACCATATATTTT
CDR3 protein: CASSLIGSGRRNSGNTIYF

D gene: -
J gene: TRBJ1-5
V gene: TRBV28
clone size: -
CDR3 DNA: TGTGCCACCTCGTACGGGAACCAGCATTTT
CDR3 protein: CATSYGNQHF

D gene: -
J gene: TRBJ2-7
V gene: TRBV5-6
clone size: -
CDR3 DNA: TGTGCCAGCAGCAGGAGGGCTACAGGGGTAACTGACGAGCAGTACTTC
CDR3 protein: CASSRRATGVTDEQYF

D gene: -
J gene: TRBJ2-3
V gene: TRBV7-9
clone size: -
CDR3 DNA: TGTGCCAGCAGCTTAGGTGGTAGCGGCACAGATACGCAGTATTTT
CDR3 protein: CASSLGGSGTDTQYF

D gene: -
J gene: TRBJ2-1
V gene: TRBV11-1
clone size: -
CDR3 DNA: TGTGCCAGCACCCGGACAGTTCACTCCTACAATGAGCAGTTCTTC
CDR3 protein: CASTRTVHSYNEQFF

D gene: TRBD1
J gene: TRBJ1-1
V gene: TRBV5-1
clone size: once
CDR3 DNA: TGCGCCAGCAGGGGGGACAGGAGTTATACTGAAGCTTTCTTT
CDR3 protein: CASRGDRSYTEAFF

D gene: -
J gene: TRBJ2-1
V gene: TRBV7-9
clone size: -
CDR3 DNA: TGTGCCAGCAGCTTATCCGGACCTGAGCAGTTCTTC
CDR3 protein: CASSLSGPEQFF

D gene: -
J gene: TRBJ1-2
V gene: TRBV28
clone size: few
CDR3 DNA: TGTGCCAGCAGGATTGCCGGCGCCTCGTATGGCTACACCTTC
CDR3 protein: CASRIAGASYGYTF

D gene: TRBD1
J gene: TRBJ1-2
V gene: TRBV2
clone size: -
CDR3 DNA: TGTGCCAGCAGTGAAGGAGGCTCACAGGGGCACTATGGCTACACCTTC
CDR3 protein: CASSEGGSQGHYGYTF

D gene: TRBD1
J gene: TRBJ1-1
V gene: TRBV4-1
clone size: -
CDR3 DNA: TGCGCCAGCAGCCCAACCCCCGCAGGGGGGTTCGCTGAAGCTTTCTTT
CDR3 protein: CASSPTPAGGFAEAFF

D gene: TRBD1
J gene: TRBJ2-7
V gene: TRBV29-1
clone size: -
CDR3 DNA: TGCAGCGTTGGGGACAGGGGCAAGTACGAGCAGTACTTC
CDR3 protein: CSVGDRGKYEQYF

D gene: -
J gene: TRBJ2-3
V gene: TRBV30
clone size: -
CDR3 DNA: TGTGCCTGGAGCATATATACAGATACGCAGTATTTT
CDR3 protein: CAWSIYTDTQYF

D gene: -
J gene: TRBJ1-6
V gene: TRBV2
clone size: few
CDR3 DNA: TGTGCCAGTCTGCGATCCTATAATTCACCCCTCCACTTT
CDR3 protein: CASLRSYNSPLHF

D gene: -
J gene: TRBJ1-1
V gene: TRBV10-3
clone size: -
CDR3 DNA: TGTGCCATCAAAGGTACGGGGGAGAGAACTGAAGCTTTCTTT
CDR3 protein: CAIKGTGERTEAFF

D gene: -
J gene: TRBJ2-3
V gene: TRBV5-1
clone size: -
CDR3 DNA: TGCGCCAGCAGCAGGGGGGCGTCGGGCGGGGAGGCGCAGTATTTT
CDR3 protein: CASSRGASGGEAQYF

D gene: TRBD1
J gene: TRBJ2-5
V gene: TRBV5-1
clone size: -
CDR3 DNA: TGCGCCAGCAGCCGGGGGACAGGGGAAGAGACCCAGTACTTC
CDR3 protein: CASSRGTGEETQYF

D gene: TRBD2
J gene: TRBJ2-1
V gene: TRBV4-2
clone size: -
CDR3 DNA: TGTGCCAGCAGCCAAGAAGCGGGGGGGCGGTACAATGAGCAGTTCTTC
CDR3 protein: CASSQEAGGRYNEQFF

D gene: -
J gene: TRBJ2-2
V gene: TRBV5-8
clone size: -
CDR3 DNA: TGTGCCAGCGAAACTATTATGGGAGACGGCGGGGAGCTGTTTTTT
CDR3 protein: CASETIMGDGGELFF

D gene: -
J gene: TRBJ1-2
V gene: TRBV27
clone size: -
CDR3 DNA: TGTGCCAGCAGTTGGCAGGGTGCCTATGGCTACACCTTC
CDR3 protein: CASSWQGAYGYTF

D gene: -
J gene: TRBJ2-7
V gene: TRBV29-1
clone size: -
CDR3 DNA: TGCAGCGTTGAAGACAGGACCCTTTACCGCTACGAGCAGTACTTC
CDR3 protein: CSVEDRTLYRYEQYF

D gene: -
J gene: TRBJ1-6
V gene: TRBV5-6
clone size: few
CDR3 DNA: TGTGCCAGCAGCTTGGGGCCGAATTCACCCCTCCACTTT
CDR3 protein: CASSLGPNSPLHF

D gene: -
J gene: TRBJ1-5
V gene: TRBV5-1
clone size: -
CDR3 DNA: TGCGCCAGCAGCAACGGACCGACTCCAGGGGATCATAGCAATCAGCCCCAGCATTTT
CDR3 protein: CASSNGPTPGDHSNQPQHF

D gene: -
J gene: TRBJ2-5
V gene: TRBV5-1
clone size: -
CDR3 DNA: TGCGCCAGCAGCCCTGTTGGGACGGGTCAAGAGACCCAGTACTTC
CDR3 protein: CASSPVGTGQETQYF

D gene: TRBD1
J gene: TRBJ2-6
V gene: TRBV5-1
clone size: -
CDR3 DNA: TGCGCCAGCAGCCCGGGACAGGGCTACTCTGGGGCCAACGTCCTGACTTTC
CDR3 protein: CASSPGQGYSGANVLTF

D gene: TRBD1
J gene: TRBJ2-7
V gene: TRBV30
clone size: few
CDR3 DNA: TGTGCCTTCGGACAGGTACCCTACGAGCAGTACTTC
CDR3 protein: CAFGQVPYEQYF

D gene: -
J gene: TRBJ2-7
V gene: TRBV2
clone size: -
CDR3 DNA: TGTGCCAGCAAGTCGTACGAGCAGTACTTC
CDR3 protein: CASKSYEQYF

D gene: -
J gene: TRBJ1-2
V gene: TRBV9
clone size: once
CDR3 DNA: TGTGCCAGCAGCGTAGGGGGGGACTATGGCTACACCTTC
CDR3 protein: CASSVGGDYGYTF

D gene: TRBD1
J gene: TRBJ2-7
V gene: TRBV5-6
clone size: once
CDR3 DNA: TGTGCCAGCAGCTCGATAAAACAGGGGGGCTCCTACGAGCAGTACTTC
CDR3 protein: CASSSIKQGGSYEQYF

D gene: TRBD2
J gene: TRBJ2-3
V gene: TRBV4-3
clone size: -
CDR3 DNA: TGCGCCAGCAGCCAAGGGGGGGGACTCCACACAGATACGCAGTATTTT
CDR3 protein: CASSQGGGLHTDTQYF

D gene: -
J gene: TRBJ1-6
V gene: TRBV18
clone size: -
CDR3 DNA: TGTGCCAGCTCACCAGGGAGTAGCTCCTATAATTCACCCCTCCACTTT
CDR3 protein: CASSPGSSSYNSPLHF

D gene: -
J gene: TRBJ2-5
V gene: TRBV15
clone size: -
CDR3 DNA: TGTGCCACCAGCCCCCAGTACAGGAGGAGACTTCAAGAGACCCAGTACTTC
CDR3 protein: CATSPQYRRRLQETQYF

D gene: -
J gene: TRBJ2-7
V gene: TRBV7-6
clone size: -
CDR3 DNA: TGTGCCAGCAGCTTAGGGCAAGGGGTGGGCTACGAGCAGTACTTC
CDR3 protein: CASSLGQGVGYEQYF

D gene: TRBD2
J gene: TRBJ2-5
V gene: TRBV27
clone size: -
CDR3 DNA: TGTGCCAGCACCCCAAGGGCGCCAGGGAGGGGAGAGACCCAGTACTTC
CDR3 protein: CASTPRAPGRGETQYF

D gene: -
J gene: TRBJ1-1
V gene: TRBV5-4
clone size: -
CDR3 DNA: TGTGCCAGCAGGGGCGCTCCTGTCGGCACTGAAGCTTTCTTT
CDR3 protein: CASRGAPVGTEAFF

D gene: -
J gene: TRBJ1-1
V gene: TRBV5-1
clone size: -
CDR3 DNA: TGCGCCAGCAGCTTGGCCCCTAGGGCCATGAACACTGAAGCTTTCTTT
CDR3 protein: CASSLAPRAMNTEAFF

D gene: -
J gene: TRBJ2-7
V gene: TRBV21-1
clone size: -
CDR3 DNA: TGTGCCAGCAGCAAAAGGATAGCGAGTGCAGCGGCGGACTACGAGCAGTACTTC
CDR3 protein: CASSKRIASAAADYEQYF

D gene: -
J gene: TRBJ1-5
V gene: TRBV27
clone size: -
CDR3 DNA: TGTGCCAGCAGTTTGCTCAGCAATCAGCCCCAGCATTTT
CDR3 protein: CASSLLSNQPQHF

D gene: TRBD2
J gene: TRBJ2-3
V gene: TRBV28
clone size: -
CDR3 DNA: TGTGCCAGCCTGGGGGCGGGGGGGGGTTCAGATACGCAGTATTTT
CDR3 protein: CASLGAGGGSDTQYF

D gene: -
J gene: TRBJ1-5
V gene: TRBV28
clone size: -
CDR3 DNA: TGTGCCAGCAGTCCGCCCAGCCAGCCCCAGCATTTT
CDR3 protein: CASSPPSQPQHF